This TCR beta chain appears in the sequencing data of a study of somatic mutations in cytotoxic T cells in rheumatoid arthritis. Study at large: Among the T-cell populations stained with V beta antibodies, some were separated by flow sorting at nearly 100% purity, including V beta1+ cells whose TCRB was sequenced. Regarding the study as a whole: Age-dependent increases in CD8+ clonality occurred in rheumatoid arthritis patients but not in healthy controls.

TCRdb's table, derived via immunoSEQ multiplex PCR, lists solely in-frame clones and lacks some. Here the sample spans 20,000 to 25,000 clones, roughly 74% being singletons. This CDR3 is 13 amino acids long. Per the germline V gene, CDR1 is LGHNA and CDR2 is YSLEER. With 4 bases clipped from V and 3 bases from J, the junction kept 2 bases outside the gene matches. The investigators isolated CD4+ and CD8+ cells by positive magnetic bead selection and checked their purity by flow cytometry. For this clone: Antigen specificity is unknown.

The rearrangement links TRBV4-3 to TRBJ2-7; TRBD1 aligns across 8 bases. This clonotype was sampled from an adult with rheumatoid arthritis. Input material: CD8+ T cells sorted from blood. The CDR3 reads CASSPDRGYEQYF. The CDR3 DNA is TGCGCCAGCAGCCCAGACAGGGGCTACGAGCAGTACTTC.